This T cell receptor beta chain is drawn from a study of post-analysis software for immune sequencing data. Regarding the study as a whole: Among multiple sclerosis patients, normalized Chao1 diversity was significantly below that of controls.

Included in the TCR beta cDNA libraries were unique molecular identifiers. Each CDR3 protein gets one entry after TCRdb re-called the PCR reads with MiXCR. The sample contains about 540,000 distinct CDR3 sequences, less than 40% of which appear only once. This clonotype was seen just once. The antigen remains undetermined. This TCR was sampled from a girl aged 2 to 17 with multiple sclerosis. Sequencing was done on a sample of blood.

The CDR3 nucleotides read TGTGCCAGCAGCCCGGGACAGGGTCACAATGAGCAGTTCTTC. Translation gives CASSPGQGHNEQFF. The V gene is TRBV27, the J gene TRBJ2-1, with 9 bases aligning to TRBD1. The CDR3 extends over 14 amino acids. J lost 5 bases, V lost 6 bases, and 5 bases had no gene match. Germline V lookup: CDR1 MNHEY, CDR2 SMNVEV (reference sequence).